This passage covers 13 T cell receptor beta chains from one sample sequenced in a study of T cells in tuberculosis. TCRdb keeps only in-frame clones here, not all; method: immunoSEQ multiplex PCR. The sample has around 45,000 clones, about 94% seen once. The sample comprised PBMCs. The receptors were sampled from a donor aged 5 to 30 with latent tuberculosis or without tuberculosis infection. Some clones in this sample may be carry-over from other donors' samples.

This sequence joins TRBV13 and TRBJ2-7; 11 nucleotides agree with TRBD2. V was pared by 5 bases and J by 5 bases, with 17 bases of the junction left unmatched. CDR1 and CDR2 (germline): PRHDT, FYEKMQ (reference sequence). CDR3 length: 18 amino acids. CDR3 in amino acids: CASSPSGGLAEGANEQYF. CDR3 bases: TGTGCCAGCAGCCCCTCGGGGGGACTAGCGGAAGGGGCTAACGAGCAGTACTTC.

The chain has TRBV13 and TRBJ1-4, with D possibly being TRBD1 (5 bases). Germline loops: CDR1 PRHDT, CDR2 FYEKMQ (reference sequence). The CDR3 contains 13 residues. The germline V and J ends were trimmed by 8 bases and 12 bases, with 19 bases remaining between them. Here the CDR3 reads CASREGSRGELFF. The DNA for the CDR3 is TGTGCCAGCCGGGAGGGGAGTAGGGGAGAACTGTTTTTT. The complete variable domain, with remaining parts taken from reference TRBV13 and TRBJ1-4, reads AAGVIQSPRHLIKEKRETATLKCYPIPRHDTVYWYQQGPGQDPQFLISFYEKMQSDKGSIPDRFSAQQFSDYHSELNMSSLELGDSALYFCASREGSRGELFFGSGTQLSVL.

The CDR3 nucleotides read TGTGCCAGCAGTTTAAGGGTAAAGGGGGATACGCAGTATTTT. It specifies CASSLRVKGDTQYF. The chain uses TRBV28 and TRBJ2-3, with D perhaps TRBD1 (5 bases). The CDR3 is 14 amino acids. V was pared by 2 bases and J by 6 bases, with 12 bases between. CDR1 is MDHEN, CDR2 SYDVKM, per germline.

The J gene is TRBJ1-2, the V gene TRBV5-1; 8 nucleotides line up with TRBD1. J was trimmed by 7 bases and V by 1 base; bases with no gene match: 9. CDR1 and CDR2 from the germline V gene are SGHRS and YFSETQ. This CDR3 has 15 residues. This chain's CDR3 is CASSLRSGGQAGYTF. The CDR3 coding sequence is TGCGCCAGCAGCTTGCGGTCAGGGGGCCAGGCTGGCTACACCTTC.

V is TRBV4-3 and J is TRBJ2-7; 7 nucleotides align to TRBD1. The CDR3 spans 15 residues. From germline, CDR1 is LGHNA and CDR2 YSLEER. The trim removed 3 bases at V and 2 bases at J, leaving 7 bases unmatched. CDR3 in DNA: TGCGCCAGCAGCCACGGGACAGAAATCCCCTACGAGCAGTACTTC. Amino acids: CASSHGTEIPYEQYF.

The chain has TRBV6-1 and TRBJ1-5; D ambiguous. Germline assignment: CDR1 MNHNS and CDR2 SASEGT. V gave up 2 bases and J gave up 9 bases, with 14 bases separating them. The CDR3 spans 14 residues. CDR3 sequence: CASSEYFLEGPQHF. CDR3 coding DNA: TGTGCCAGCAGTGAATATTTTCTCGAGGGGCCCCAGCATTTT.

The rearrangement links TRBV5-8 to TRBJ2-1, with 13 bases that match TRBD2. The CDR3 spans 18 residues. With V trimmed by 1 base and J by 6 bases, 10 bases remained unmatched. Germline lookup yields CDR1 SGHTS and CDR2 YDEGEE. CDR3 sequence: CASSLRVLAGGPVNEQFF. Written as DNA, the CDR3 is TGTGCCAGCAGCTTGAGGGTACTAGCGGGAGGGCCGGTCAATGAGCAGTTCTTC.

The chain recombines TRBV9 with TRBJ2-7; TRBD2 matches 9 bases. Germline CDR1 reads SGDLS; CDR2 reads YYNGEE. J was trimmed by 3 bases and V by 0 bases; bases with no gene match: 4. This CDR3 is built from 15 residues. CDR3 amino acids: CASSVAGGRVYEQYF. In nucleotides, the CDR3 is TGTGCCAGCAGCGTAGCCGGCGGGAGGGTCTACGAGCAGTACTTC.

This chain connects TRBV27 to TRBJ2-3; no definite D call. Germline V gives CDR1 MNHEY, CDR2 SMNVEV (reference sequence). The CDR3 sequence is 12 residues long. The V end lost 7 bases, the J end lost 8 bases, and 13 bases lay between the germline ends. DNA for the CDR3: TGTGCCAGCACTACCTTCAGAGGTACGCAGTATTTT. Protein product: CASTTFRGTQYF.

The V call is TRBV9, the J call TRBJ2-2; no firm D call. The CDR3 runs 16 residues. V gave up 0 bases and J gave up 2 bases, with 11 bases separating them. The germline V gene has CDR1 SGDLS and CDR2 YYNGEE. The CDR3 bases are TGTGCCAGCAGCGTAGGTACAGCACCCAACACCGGGGAGCTGTTTTTT. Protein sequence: CASSVGTAPNTGELFF.

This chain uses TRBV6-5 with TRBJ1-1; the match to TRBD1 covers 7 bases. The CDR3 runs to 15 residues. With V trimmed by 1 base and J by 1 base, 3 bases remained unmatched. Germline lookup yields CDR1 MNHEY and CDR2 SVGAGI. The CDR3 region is CASSYLGQQNTEAFF. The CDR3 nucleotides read TGTGCCAGCAGTTACTTGGGACAGCAGAACACTGAAGCTTTCTTT.

In DNA, the CDR3 is TGTGCCAGCAGCTTGGGACTAGCGGGAACTAATGAGCAGTTCTTC. Translating gives CASSLGLAGTNEQFF. The chain links TRBV13 to TRBJ2-1, with TRBD2 matching over 13 bases. Germline V gene data show CDR1 as PRHDT and CDR2 as FYEKMQ (reference sequence). This CDR3 is built from 15 residues. Germline trimming cut 3 bases from V and 7 bases from J; bases unmatched to any gene: 3. Combining the CDR3 with reference TRBV13 and TRBJ2-1 gives the whole variable domain AAGVIQSPRHLIKEKRETATLKCYPIPRHDTVYWYQQGPGQDPQFLISFYEKMQSDKGSIPDRFSAQQFSDYHSELNMSSLELGDSALYFCASSLGLAGTNEQFFGPGTRLTVL.

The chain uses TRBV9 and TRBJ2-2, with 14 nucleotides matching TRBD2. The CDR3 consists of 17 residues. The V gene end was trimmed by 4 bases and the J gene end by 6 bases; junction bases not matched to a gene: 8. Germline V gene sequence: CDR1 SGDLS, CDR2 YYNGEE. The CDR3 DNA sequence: TGTGCCAGCAGCCCCCGACTAGCGGGAGGGCGGGCCGGGGAGCTGTTTTTT. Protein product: CASSPRLAGGRAGELFF.